This TCR beta chain was sequenced for a study of Ad26.COV2.S vaccination and SARS-CoV-2 variants. Data came from immunoSEQ multiplex PCR; TCRdb stores just in-frame clones and leaves some out. Counted here are fewer than 500,000 clones, 90% occurring once; the ten biggest clones make up 4.3%. Overall study findings and caveats: The study found higher spike-specific TCR breadth in vaccine than placebo recipients. The authors reported substantial breadth in spike-specific CD8+ and CD4+ T cell responses after vaccination.

The treatment was: some 20 received Ad26.COV2.S at low or high dose, single or two shots; about 5 received placebo; per-sample allocation not given. Specimens were obtained on day 63 following the first vaccine or placebo injection. The administered vaccine (an Ad26 vector) expressed Wuhan-strain SARS-CoV-2 spike. The germline V gene encodes CDR1 SGHTA and CDR2 FQGNSA. CDR3 length: 15 amino acids. Unmatched junction bases numbered 12, after V lost 6 bases and J lost 7 bases. About this clone: Its specificity is not known.

This chain connects TRBV7-2 to TRBJ1-2; 9 positions match TRBD1. This sequence was found in a person between 18 and 59 years old who received the Ad26.COV2.S COVID-19 vaccine or a placebo. Source: peripheral blood, taken in a trial of Ad26.COV2.S vaccine versus placebo. CDR3 DNA: TGTGCCAGCAGGAGGAACCGGGACAGGGAAGCTGGCTACACCTTC. The encoded protein is CASRRNRDREAGYTF.